This TCR beta chain derives from a study of blood T cell repertoires in COVID-19. Produced via immunoSEQ multiplex PCR; TCRdb's table is partial and in-frame only. The data show around 500,000 clones, 70% to 90% seen once. Trimming removed 7 bases from V and 9 bases from J, with 22 bases in between. Germline loops: CDR1 SGDLS, CDR2 YYNGEE. The CDR3 loop spans 14 amino acids. The sample holds a few counts of this clone. The sample consisted of PBMCs or T cells enriched from blood (not recorded which). V and J are TRBV9 and TRBJ1-2, with a tentative D call TRBD1 (5 bases). This TCR was recovered from a woman aged 40 to 50 who had recovered from COVID-19. Here the CDR3 reads CASEAGRNSGRYTF. CDR3 in DNA: TGTGCCAGCGAGGCGGGGCGAAACTCGGGACGCTACACCTTC.